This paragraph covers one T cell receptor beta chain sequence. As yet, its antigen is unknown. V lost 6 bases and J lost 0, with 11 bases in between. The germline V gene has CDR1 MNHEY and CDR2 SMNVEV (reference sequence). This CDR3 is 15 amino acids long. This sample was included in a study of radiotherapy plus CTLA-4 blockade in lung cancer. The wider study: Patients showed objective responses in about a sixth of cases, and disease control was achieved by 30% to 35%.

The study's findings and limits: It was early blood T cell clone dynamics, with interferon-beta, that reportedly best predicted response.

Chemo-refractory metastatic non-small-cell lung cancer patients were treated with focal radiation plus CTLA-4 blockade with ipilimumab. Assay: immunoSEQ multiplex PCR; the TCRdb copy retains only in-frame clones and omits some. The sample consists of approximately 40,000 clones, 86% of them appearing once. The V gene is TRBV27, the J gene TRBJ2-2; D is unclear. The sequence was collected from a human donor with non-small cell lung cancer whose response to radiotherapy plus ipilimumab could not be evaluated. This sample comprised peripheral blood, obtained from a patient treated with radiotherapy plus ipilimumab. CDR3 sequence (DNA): TGTGCCAGCAGACTCCCTGGTTCGAACACCGGGGAGCTGTTTTTT. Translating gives CASRLPGSNTGELFF.